This TCR beta chain was found in a study of T-cell reconstitution after alpha-beta-depleted transplantation in children. This clonotype turned up a few times. It was with unique molecular identifiers that the TCRbeta library was prepared. A single record per CDR3 protein comes from TCRdb applying MiXCR to the PCR reads. The repertoire holds over 200,000 distinct CDR3 sequences, around 9.5% seen once, with 6.2% in the top ten. The clonotype was recovered from a human donor who donated a stem cell graft to a child with acute lymphoblastic leukemia. The sample was PBMCs from the stem cell graft donor, taken from the stem cell graft.

CDR3 in DNA: TGTGCCTGCGGAAGGGAGGGGTTCGGCAATCAGCCCCAGCATTTT. Protein: CACGREGFGNQPQHF. The chain carries TRBV30 and TRBJ1-5, with D possibly matching TRBD1 (5 bases). Trimming cost V 6 bases and J 2 bases, with 17 bases left between them. The CDR3 has 15 residues. Germline assignment: CDR1 GTSNPN and CDR2 SVGIG (reference sequence). The full variable domain, its missing parts supplied by reference TRBV30 and TRBJ1-5, is SQTIHQWPATLVQPVGSPLSLECTVEGTSNPNLYWYRQAAGRGLQLLFYSVGIGQISSEVPQNLSASRPQDRQFILSSKKLLLSDSGFYLCACGREGFGNQPQHFGDGTRLSIL.